The 32 T cell receptor beta chains below come from one sample, sequenced in a study of CD8 T cells in ankylosing spondylitis. One entry per CDR3 protein results from TCRdb running MiXCR on the 5' RACE reads. The repertoire holds 180,000 or so distinct CDR3 sequences, around a tenth seen once, with around 29% in the top ten. Sample: blood, either unsorted or a sorted T cell fraction (not recorded which). Receptor source: a male donor with ankylosing spondylitis or in good health (not recorded which).

A few counts support this clonotype. Sequence at one end of the junction differs from germline and may be a read error. The chain couples TRBV7-2 to TRBJ2-1; TRBD2 matches 12 bases. The CDR3 runs 13 residues. CDR1 is SGHTA and CDR2 is FQGNSA in the germline V gene. The CDR3 DNA follows: TGTGCCAGCAGCTTAGTGCTAGCGGGGGGGCCGATCTTC. Residues: CASSLVLAGGPIF.

V is TRBV15 and J is TRBJ2-1; D ambiguous. The CDR3 runs 13 residues. The V gene lost 0 bases and the J gene lost 8 bases, with 8 bases spanning the gap. Per germline, CDR1 LNHNV and CDR2 YYDKDF (reference sequence). CDR3 residues: CATSRDQGDEQFF. CDR3 DNA: TGTGCCACCAGCAGAGATCAAGGAGATGAGCAGTTCTTC.

Many counts were recorded for this clonotype. J is TRBJ2-1 and V is TRBV6-1; perhaps TRBD2 as D (5 bases). This CDR3 is built from 15 residues. The V and J ends lost 5 bases and 5 bases respectively, with 16 bases between them. The germline CDR1 and CDR2 sequences are MNHNS and SASEGT. CDR3: CASSPTWTQNNEQFF. The CDR3 DNA sequence: TGTGCCAGCAGTCCTACGTGGACTCAAAACAATGAGCAGTTCTTC.

This clonotype was observed at least ten times. The rearrangement links TRBV6-2 or TRBV6-3 to TRBJ1-1; D uncertain. Trimming took off 7 bases at V and 6 bases at J, with 18 bases between the two ends. The CDR3 sequence is 14 residues long. From germline, CDR1 is MNHEY and CDR2 SVGEGT. CDR3 loop: CASMEGVRLAEAFF. The CDR3 DNA follows: TGTGCCAGCATGGAGGGCGTCCGCCTCGCTGAAGCTTTCTTT.

The chain uses TRBV5-5 and TRBJ2-2; a possible D gene is TRBD1 (5 bases). The germline CDR1 and CDR2 sequences are SGHKS and YYEKEE (reference sequence). The length of the CDR3 is 13 residues. V was trimmed by 2 bases and J by 7 bases, leaving 9 bases between them. CDR3 amino acids: CASSFHRSGELFF. The CDR3 nucleotides read TGTGCCAGCAGCTTCCACAGGAGCGGGGAGCTGTTTTTT. The whole variable domain, remainder taken from reference TRBV5-5 and TRBJ2-2, is DAGVTQSPTHLIKTRGQQVTLRCSPISGHKSVSWYQQVLGQGPQFIFQYYEKEERGRGNFPDRFSARQFPNYSSELNVNALLLGDSALYLCASSFHRSGELFFGEGSRLTVL.

This clonotype was counted at least ten times. This rearrangement joins TRBV5-1 to TRBJ2-5; 10 bases are a match to TRBD2. With V trimmed by 4 bases and J by 0 bases, 9 bases remained unmatched. The CDR3 is 17 residues long. Germline V CDR1 and CDR2: SGHRS, YFSETQ. This chain's CDR3 is CASSPRLAGRNQETQYF. In nucleotides, the CDR3 is TGCGCCAGCAGCCCTCGACTAGCGGGTCGGAACCAAGAGACCCAGTACTTC. Using reference TRBV5-1 and TRBJ2-5 for the parts outside the CDR3, the full variable domain is KAGVTQTPRYLIKTRGQQVTLSCSPISGHRSVSWYQQTPGQGLQFLFEYFSETQRNKGNFPGRFSGRQFSNSRSEMNVSTLELGDSALYLCASSPRLAGRNQETQYFGPGTRLLVL.

This clonotype was seen repeatedly, ten times or more. V is TRBV29-1 and J is TRBJ2-7; 7 bases match TRBD1. Looked up from germline, CDR1 is SQVTM and CDR2 is ANQGSEA. The CDR3 covers 13 residues. With 6 bases clipped from V and 2 bases from J, the junction kept 7 bases outside the gene matches. The CDR3 reads CSVESGQTYEQYF. In DNA, the CDR3 is TGCAGCGTGGAGTCGGGACAGACCTACGAGCAGTACTTC.

For this clonotype: Since a much larger clone is just one base distant, this may be a read error. The rearrangement uses TRBV6-1 and TRBJ2-7; either TRBD1 or TRBD2 may supply D (5 bases each). Germline values: CDR1 MNHNS, CDR2 SASEGT. CDR3 length equals 15 residues. V gave up 6 bases and J gave up 4 bases, with 19 bases separating them. CDR3 bases: TGTGCCAGCAGAACATCCGGGGCAGGAAAATACGAGCAGTACTTC. As protein: CASRTSGAGKYEQYF.

The rearrangement links TRBV12-3 or TRBV12-4 to TRBJ2-2; D gene unclear. The length of the CDR3 is 12 residues. V was clipped by 3 bases and J by 6 bases, with 5 bases between them. CDR3 coding DNA: TGTGCCAGCAGTTTTAGCCCCGGGGAGCTGTTTTTT. It encodes CASSFSPGELFF.

This clonotype has a count of ten or more. The gene calls are TRBV5-1 and TRBJ1-1, with unresolved D. The CDR3 is 16 residues long. Germline V gene lookup returns CDR1 SGHRS and CDR2 YFSETQ. Trimming stripped 1 base from V and 0 bases from J, with 13 bases between. The CDR3 reads CASSLSYLGMNTEAFF. CDR3 bases: TGCGCCAGCAGCTTGTCTTATCTGGGTATGAACACTGAAGCTTTCTTT.

This clonotype was seen a few times. The chain employs TRBV7-7 and TRBJ2-5; 8 bases align to TRBD1. Germline lookup yields CDR1 SSHAT and CDR2 FNYEAQ (reference sequence). This CDR3 spans 14 amino acids. V shed 6 bases, J shed 5 bases, and the junction held 8 bases outside the gene matches. The CDR3 coding sequence is TGTGCCAGCAGTTTTGACAGGGGTGGGGAGACCCAGTACTTC. As protein: CASSFDRGGETQYF.

This clonotype was seen at least ten times. The V gene is TRBV12-3 or TRBV12-4, the J gene TRBJ1-3; 7 bases are shared with TRBD1. The CDR3 loop spans 14 amino acids. V lost 6 bases to trimming and J lost 2 bases; unmatched junction nucleotides: 4. Here the CDR3 reads CASSLQGTGNTIYF. In DNA, the CDR3 is TGTGCCAGCAGCCTACAGGGGACTGGAAACACCATATATTTT.

This clonotype came up a few times. This chain links TRBV12-3 or TRBV12-4 with TRBJ2-5; D is possibly TRBD1 or TRBD2 (7 bases each). The CDR3 extends over 14 amino acids. V dropped 5 bases and J dropped 5 bases, with 15 bases sitting between them. The DNA for the CDR3 is TGTGCCAGCAGTAACAGGGGAGGGCCGGAGACCCAGTACTTC. It yields the protein CASSNRGGPETQYF.

This clonotype was detected ten times or more. Here the CDR3 DNA reads TGCGCCAGCAGCTTGGACGGGGTAGGGTACAATGAGCAGTTCTTC. Translating it yields CASSLDGVGYNEQFF. The rearrangement uses TRBV5-1 and TRBJ2-1, with D maybe TRBD2 (5 bases). The CDR3 covers 15 residues. Trimming removed 0 bases at V and 4 bases at J, with 11 bases between. Germline lookup yields CDR1 SGHRS and CDR2 YFSETQ.

The rearrangement joins TRBV11-2 to TRBJ2-3, with no clear D. The CDR3 contains 14 residues. Between the trimmed V and J ends, which lost 0 bases and 11 bases, there was a span of 15 bases. Germline lookup yields CDR1 SGHAT and CDR2 FQNNGV. The CDR3 DNA is TGTGCCAGCAGCTTAGATCAAACAATCCTTAAGCAGTATTTT. Encoded protein: CASSLDQTILKQYF.

This clonotype was picked up many times. The rearrangement links TRBV24-1 to TRBJ2-2; tentative D call: TRBD2 (5 bases). Trimming took 6 bases from V and 6 from J, leaving 13 bases between them. The CDR3 length is 14 residues. Germline assignment: CDR1 KGHDR and CDR2 SFDVKD. CDR3 sequence reads: CATSRIGVAGELFF. The CDR3 region has the DNA TGTGCCACCAGTCGAATCGGGGTCGCCGGGGAGCTGTTTTTT.

This clonotype was detected ten times or more. The rearrangement links TRBV12-3 or TRBV12-4 to TRBJ2-1; the D is unclear. With 1 base removed from V and 8 bases from J, the gap between germline ends came to 12 bases. The CDR3 has 14 amino acids. Here the CDR3 reads CASSLVKGLDEQFF. CDR3 sequence (DNA): TGTGCCAGCAGTTTAGTAAAAGGGCTAGATGAGCAGTTCTTC.

In this sample, this clonotype turned up many times. The V call is TRBV29-1, the J call TRBJ2-3; D remains unclear. The length of the CDR3 is 12 residues. The germline V and J ends were trimmed by 6 bases and 1 base, with 8 bases remaining between them. The germline V gene has CDR1 SQVTM and CDR2 ANQGSEA. As DNA, the CDR3 is TGCAGCGTCCTTGAGGGCACAGATACGCAGTATTTT. Translation gives CSVLEGTDTQYF.

This clonotype was seen many times. This chain uses TRBV5-1 with TRBJ1-2; no definite D call. CDR1 and CDR2 from the germline V gene are SGHRS and YFSETQ. V was trimmed by 2 bases and J by 3 bases, leaving 8 bases between them. The CDR3 length is 13 residues. CDR3 DNA sequence: TGCGCCAGCAGCTTCTCTAGGGACTATGGCTACACCTTC. It is translated as CASSFSRDYGYTF.

This clonotype appeared many times. The chain combines TRBV12-3 or TRBV12-4 with TRBJ2-4, with TRBD2 identical over 9 bases. This CDR3 has 15 residues. V shed 3 bases and J 5 bases; nucleotides not matched to a gene: 5. DNA for the CDR3: TGTGCCAGCAGTTTTGGCGGGAGGGCCGAAAACATTCAGTACTTC. Its protein is CASSFGGRAENIQYF.

This clonotype was counted many times. The chain carries TRBV2 and TRBJ2-5, with 9 bases that match TRBD2. Germline V gene lookup returns CDR1 SNHLY and CDR2 FYNNEI. CDR3 length: 13 residues. V dropped 7 bases and J dropped 1; count of bases not matched to a gene: 1. The CDR3 nucleotides read TGTGCCAGCATGGGACTAGCCCAAGAGACCCAGTACTTC. Protein: CASMGLAQETQYF.

This clonotype was seen at least ten times. The chain combines TRBV5-1 with TRBJ2-1, with D hard to call. V was clipped by 0 bases and J by 4 bases, with 11 bases between them. The germline gives CDR1 SGHRS, CDR2 YFSETQ. The CDR3 totals 15 residues. The CDR3 DNA reads as TGCGCCAGCAGCTTGGTCTCAGTGGGGTACAATGAGCAGTTCTTC. Amino acid sequence: CASSLVSVGYNEQFF.

This clonotype has a handful of counts. In nucleotides, the CDR3 is TGTGCCAGCAGCCAAGATCGCCGGACTAGCGGGGGGGGCAATGAGCAGTTCTTC. Residues: CASSQDRRTSGGGNEQFF. The chain uses TRBV3-1 and TRBJ2-1; 15 positions agree with TRBD2. Germline V lookup: CDR1 LGHDT, CDR2 YNNKEL (reference sequence). V lost 0 bases and J lost 6; bases outside the gene matches: 6. The CDR3 has 18 amino acids.

This clonotype showed up many times. The chain has TRBV25-1 and TRBJ2-3, with 9 bases fitting TRBD2. Germline V gene sequence: CDR1 MGHDK, CDR2 SYGVNS. V trimming: 8 bases; J trimming: 0 bases; junction bases outside the gene matches: 6. The CDR3 runs 15 residues. CDR3 sequence: CASASLAGSTDTQYF. The CDR3 nucleotides read TGTGCCAGCGCTTCACTAGCGGGTAGCACAGATACGCAGTATTTT.

The table lists this clonotype with a few counts. V and J are TRBV6-1 and TRBJ2-7; 7 nucleotides agree with TRBD2. This CDR3 has 14 residues. J lost 0 bases, V lost 7 bases, and 6 bases had no gene match. Germline V gene lookup returns CDR1 MNHNS and CDR2 SASEGT. CDR3 in amino acids: CASKGSGGSYEQYF. In nucleotides, the CDR3 is TGTGCCAGCAAGGGTTCGGGAGGCTCCTACGAGCAGTACTTC.

This clonotype was recorded many times. The rearrangement uses TRBV5-1 and TRBJ2-2; 8 nucleotides agree with TRBD2. Germline V gives CDR1 SGHRS, CDR2 YFSETQ. The CDR3 is made up of 17 amino acids. Unmatched junction bases numbered 6, after V lost 2 bases and J lost 0 bases. DNA for the CDR3: TGCGCCAGCAGCTTAAGGCTAGCGGGTGCGAACACCGGGGAGCTGTTTTTT. It specifies CASSLRLAGANTGELFF.

V is TRBV2 and J is TRBJ1-5; unclear D gene. The CDR3 consists of 15 residues. The germline V and J ends were trimmed by 1 base and 1 base, with 8 bases remaining between them. The germline CDR1 and CDR2 sequences are SNHLY and FYNNEI. The CDR3 nucleotides read TGTGCCAGCAGTGAAGGAGGCGGGAGCAATCAGCCCCAGCATTTT. Its protein is CASSEGGGSNQPQHF.

This clonotype showed up many times. The chain employs TRBV20-1 and TRBJ1-4; D gene unclear. The V gene's germline CDR1 is DFQATT and CDR2 SNEGSKA (reference sequence). The CDR3 consists of 15 residues. Deletions cut 0 bases from V and 4 bases from J, with 12 bases between. CDR3 region: CSARDPAVGNEKLFF. CDR3 in DNA: TGCAGTGCTAGAGATCCCGCTGTGGGTAATGAAAAACTGTTTTTT.

The sample holds many counts of this clonotype. The V and J genes are TRBV10-3 and TRBJ2-3; D ambiguous. V was shortened by 9 bases and J by 2 bases, with 18 bases between the two germline ends. Looked up from germline, CDR1 is ENHRY and CDR2 is SYGVKD. CDR3 length equals 15 residues. CDR3 in amino acids: CAMAESRTPTDTQYF. CDR3 nucleotides: TGTGCCATGGCTGAGTCCCGCACCCCCACAGATACGCAGTATTTT.

J is TRBJ2-2 and V is TRBV3-1; D gene uncertain. Germline V gives CDR1 LGHDT, CDR2 YNNKEL (reference sequence). The V and J ends lost 0 bases and 4 bases respectively, with 12 bases between them. The CDR3 is 16 amino acids. DNA for the CDR3: TGTGCCAGCAGCCAAGAAGGCACGGCTGGCACCGGGGAGCTGTTTTTT. Translated: CASSQEGTAGTGELFF.

This clonotype was recorded many times. The rearrangement joins TRBV28 to TRBJ1-1, with D uncertain. The CDR3 sequence is 13 residues long. The germline CDR1 and CDR2 sequences are MDHEN and SYDVKM. Trimming took 6 bases from V and 1 from J, leaving 9 bases between them. In DNA form, the CDR3 reads TGTGCCAGCAGGTGGGTGGCGAACACTGAAGCTTTCTTT. Translation: CASRWVANTEAFF. Supplemented by reference TRBV28 and TRBJ1-1, the full variable domain reads DVKVTQSSRYLVKRTGEKVFLECVQDMDHENMFWYRQDPGLGLRLIYFSYDVKMKEKGDIPEGYSVSREKKERFSLILESASTNQTSMYLCASRWVANTEAFFGQGTRLTVV.

This clonotype turned up a few times. The chain uses TRBV20-1 and TRBJ2-1; D unresolved. The V gene's germline CDR1 is DFQATT and CDR2 SNEGSKA (reference sequence). The V end was cut by 6 bases, the J end by 6 bases, with 9 bases between. This CDR3 region has 11 residues. The CDR3 DNA reads TGCAGTGCCCTCCCGAGCAATGAGCAGTTCTTC. Protein sequence: CSALPSNEQFF.